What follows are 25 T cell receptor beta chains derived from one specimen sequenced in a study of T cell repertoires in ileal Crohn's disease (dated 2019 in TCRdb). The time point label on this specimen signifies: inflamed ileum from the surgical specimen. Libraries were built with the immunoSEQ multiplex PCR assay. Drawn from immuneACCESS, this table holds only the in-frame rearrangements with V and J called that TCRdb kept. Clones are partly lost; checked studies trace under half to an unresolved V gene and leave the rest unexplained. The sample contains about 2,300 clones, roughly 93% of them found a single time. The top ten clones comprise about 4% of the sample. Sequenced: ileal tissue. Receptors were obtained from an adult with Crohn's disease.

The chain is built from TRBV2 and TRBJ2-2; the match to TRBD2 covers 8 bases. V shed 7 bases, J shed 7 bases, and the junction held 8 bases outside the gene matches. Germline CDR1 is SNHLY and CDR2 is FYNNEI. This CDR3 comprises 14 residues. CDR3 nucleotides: TGTGCCAGCACGGGACTAGATAGGGTCGGGGAGCTGTTTTTT. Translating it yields CASTGLDRVGELFF. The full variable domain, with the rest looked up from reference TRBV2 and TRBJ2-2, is EPEVTQTPSHQVTQMGQEVILRCVPISNHLYFYWYRQILGQKVEFLVSFYNNEISEKSEIFDDQFSVERPDGSNFTLKIRSTKLEDSAMYFCASTGLDRVGELFFGEGSRLTVL.

This chain's CDR3 is CASSLTNTEAFF. CDR3 DNA: TGTGCCAGCAGCTTGACGAACACTGAAGCTTTCTTT. The V call is TRBV5-5, the J call TRBJ1-1; D unresolved. The CDR3 has 12 amino acids. Germline V gene data show CDR1 as SGHKS and CDR2 as YYEKEE (reference sequence). V gave up 1 base and J gave up 1 base, with 2 bases separating them.

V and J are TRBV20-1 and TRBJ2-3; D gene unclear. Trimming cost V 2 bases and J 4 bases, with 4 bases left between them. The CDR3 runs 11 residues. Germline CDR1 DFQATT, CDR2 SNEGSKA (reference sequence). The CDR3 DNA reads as TGCAGTGCTAGACGCTCAGATACGCAGTATTTT. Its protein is CSARRSDTQYF.

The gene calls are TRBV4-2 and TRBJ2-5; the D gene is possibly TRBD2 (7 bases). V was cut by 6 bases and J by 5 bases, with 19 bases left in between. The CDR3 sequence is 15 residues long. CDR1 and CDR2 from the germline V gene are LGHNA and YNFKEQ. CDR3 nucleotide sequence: TGTGCCAGCAGGGGGGAGCCGGGGGGCCCTGAGACCCAGTACTTC. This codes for CASRGEPGGPETQYF.

The CDR3, as DNA: TGCAGCGTTGGAGACAGGGGGCTTGGCTACACCTTC. It translates to CSVGDRGLGYTF. This chain uses TRBV29-1 with TRBJ1-2; 10 bases are shared with TRBD1. The CDR3 covers 12 residues. CDR1 is SQVTM and CDR2 is ANQGSEA in the germline V gene. V was clipped by 4 bases and J by 7 bases; unmatched bases: 3.

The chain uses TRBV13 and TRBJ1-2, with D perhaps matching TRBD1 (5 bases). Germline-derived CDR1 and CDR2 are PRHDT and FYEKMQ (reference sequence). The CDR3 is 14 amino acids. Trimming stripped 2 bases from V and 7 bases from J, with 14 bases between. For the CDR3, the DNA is TGTGCCAGCAGCTTACAGGCGGGGCCACGTGGCTACACCTTC. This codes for CASSLQAGPRGYTF.

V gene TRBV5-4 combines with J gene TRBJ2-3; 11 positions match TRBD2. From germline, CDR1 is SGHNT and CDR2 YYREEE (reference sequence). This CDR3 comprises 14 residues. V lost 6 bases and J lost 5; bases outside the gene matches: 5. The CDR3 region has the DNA TGTGCCAGCAATGTAGCGGGGGGGGTAGATACGCAGTATTTT. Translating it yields CASNVAGGVDTQYF.

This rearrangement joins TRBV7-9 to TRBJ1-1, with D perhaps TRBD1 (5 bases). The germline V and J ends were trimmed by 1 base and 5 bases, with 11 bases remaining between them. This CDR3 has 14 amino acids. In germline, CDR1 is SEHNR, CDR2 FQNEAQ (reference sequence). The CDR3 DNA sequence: TGTGCCAGCAGCTTAGTTGGGGGGAGGACTGAAGCTTTCTTT. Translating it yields CASSLVGGRTEAFF.

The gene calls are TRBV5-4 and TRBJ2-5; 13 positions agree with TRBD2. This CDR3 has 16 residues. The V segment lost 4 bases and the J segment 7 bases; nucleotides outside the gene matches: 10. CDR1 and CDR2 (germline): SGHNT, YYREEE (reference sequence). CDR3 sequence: CASSRTSGGSPGTQYF. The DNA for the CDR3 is TGTGCCAGCAGCAGGACTAGCGGGGGATCCCCGGGGACCCAGTACTTC.

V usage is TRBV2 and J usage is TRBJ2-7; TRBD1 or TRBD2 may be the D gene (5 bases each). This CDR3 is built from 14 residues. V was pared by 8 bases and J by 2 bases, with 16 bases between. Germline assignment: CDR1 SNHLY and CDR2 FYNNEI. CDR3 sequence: CASQRGVTAYEQYF. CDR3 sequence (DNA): TGTGCCAGCCAAAGGGGAGTGACCGCCTACGAGCAGTACTTC.

The CDR3 bases are TGTGCCAGCAGTGGGGGACAGGGGGAGACAGATACGCAGTATTTT. It encodes CASSGGQGETDTQYF. The J gene is TRBJ2-3, the V gene TRBV13; 11 bases are shared with TRBD1. V lost 6 bases and J lost 3; bases outside the gene matches: 5. CDR3 size: 15 residues. Germline V gene sequence: CDR1 PRHDT, CDR2 FYEKMQ (reference sequence).

In nucleotides, the CDR3 is TGTGCCAGCAGTGAACGACGGGACTACGAGCAGTACTTC. Protein: CASSERRDYEQYF. The chain is built from TRBV2 and TRBJ2-7, with TRBD2 as a possible D gene (5 bases). Trimming removed 2 bases from V and 3 bases from J, with 8 bases in between. Germline loops: CDR1 SNHLY, CDR2 FYNNEI. The CDR3 is 13 amino acids.

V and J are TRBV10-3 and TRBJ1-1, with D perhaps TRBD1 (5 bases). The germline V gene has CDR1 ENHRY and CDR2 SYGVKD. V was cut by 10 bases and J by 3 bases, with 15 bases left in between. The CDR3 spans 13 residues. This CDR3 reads CATEDSRHTEAFF. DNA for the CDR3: TGTGCCACTGAAGACAGTCGGCACACTGAAGCTTTCTTT.

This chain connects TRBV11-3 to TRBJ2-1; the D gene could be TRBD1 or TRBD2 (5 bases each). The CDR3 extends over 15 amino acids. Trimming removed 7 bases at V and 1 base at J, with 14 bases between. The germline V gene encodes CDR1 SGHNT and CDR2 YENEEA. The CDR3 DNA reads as TGTGCCAGCACCCCTTTCGGGGCATCCTACAATGAGCAGTTCTTC. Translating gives CASTPFGASYNEQFF.

CDR3: CASSSFPDPEIGAFF. The DNA of the CDR3 is TGTGCCAGCAGCTCATTTCCGGACCCAGAAATTGGAGCTTTCTTT. V usage is TRBV5-4 and J usage is TRBJ1-1; D gene unclear. This CDR3 has 15 amino acids. V was shortened by 3 bases and J by 10 bases, with 22 bases between the two germline ends. Germline V gene data show CDR1 as SGHNT and CDR2 as YYREEE (reference sequence). Drawing the rest from reference TRBV5-4 and TRBJ1-1, the complete variable domain is ETGVTQSPTHLIKTRGQQVTLRCSSQSGHNTVSWYQQALGQGPQFIFQYYREEENGRGNFPPRFSGLQFPNYSSELNVNALELDDSALYLCASSSFPDPEIGAFFGQGTRLTVV.

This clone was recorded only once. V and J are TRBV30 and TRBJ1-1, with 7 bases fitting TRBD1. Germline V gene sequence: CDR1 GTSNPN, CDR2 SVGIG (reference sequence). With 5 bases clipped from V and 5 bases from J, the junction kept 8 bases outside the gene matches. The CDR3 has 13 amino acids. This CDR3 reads CAWGTTGRTEAFF. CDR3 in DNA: TGTGCCTGGGGCACGACAGGGCGGACTGAAGCTTTCTTT.

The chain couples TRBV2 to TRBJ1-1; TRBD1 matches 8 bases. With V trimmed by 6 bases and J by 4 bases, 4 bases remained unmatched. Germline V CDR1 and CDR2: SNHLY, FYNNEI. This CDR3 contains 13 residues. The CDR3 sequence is CASSADRGTEAFF. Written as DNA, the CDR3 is TGTGCCAGCAGCGCCGACAGGGGCACTGAAGCTTTCTTT.

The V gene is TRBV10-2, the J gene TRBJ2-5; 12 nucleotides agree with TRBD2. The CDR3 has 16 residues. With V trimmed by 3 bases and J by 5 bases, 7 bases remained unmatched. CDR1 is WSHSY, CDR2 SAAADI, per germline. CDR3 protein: CASSDTSGGRGETQYF. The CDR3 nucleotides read TGCGCCAGCAGTGATACTAGCGGGGGGCGTGGGGAGACCCAGTACTTC.

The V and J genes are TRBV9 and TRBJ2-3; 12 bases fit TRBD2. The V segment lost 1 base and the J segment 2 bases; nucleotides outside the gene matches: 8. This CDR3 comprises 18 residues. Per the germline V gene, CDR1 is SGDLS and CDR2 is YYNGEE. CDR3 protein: CASSVPSGREVPTDTQYF. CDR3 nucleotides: TGTGCCAGCAGCGTACCTAGCGGGAGGGAGGTCCCCACAGATACGCAGTATTTT.

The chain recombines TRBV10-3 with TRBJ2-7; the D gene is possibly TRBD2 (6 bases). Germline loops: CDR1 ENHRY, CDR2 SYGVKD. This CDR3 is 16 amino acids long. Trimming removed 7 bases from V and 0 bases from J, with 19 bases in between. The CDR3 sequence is CAITGRGTSSSYEQYF. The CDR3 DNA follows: TGTGCCATCACGGGACGCGGGACGTCAAGCTCCTACGAGCAGTACTTC.

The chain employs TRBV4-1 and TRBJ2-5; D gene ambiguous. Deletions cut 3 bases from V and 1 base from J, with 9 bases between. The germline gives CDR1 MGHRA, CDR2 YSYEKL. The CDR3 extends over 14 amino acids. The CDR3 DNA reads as TGCGCCAGCAGCCAGCCCGCTCGCCAAGAGACCCAGTACTTC. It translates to CASSQPARQETQYF.

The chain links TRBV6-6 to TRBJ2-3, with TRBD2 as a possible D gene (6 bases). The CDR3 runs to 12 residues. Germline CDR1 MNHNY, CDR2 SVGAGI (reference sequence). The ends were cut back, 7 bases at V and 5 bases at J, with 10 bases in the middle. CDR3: CASTAGRDTQYF. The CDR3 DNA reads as TGTGCCAGCACGGCGGGAAGAGATACGCAGTATTTT.

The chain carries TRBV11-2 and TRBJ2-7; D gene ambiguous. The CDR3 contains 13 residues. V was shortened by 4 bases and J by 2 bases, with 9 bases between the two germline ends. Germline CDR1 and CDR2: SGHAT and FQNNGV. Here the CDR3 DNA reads TGTGCCAGCAGCTCCCCCCTGACCTACGAGCAGTACTTC. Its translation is CASSSPLTYEQYF.

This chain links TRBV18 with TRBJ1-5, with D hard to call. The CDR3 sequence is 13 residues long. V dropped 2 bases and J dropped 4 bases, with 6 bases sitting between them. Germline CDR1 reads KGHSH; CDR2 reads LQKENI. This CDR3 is CASSPERNQPQHF. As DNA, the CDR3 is TGTGCCAGCTCACCAGAACGGAATCAGCCCCAGCATTTT.

The CDR3 bases are TGTGCCAGCAGCTTCTTTATAGGGACCCAGTACTTC. Its protein is CASSFFIGTQYF. This chain joins TRBV11-3 and TRBJ2-5; D gene unclear. The V end lost 3 bases, the J end lost 7 bases, and 9 bases lay between the germline ends. This CDR3 region has 12 residues. CDR1 SGHNT and CDR2 YENEEA come from the germline V gene.